The clone carrying this T cell receptor beta chain has a handful of counts. Its target is unknown. This specimen belongs to a study of graft-versus-host responses after intestinal transplantation. The overall study: Recipients underwent multivisceral, liver-intestinal, or isolated intestinal transplants. Every one of the recipients received anti-thymocyte globulin induction and afterwards took tacrolimus and steroids for around 3 years. Overall study findings and caveats: In recipient marrow, GvH clones were found, and some appeared first in ileum or blood.

Clones were read by immunoSEQ multiplex PCR, and TCRdb kept only the in-frame ones, dropping some. The repertoire has about 85,000 clones, more than 85% of them found once; the top ten carry about 8%. This CDR3 is 12 amino acids long. Germline V lookup: CDR1 SGHTA, CDR2 FQGTGA. The V end lost 4 bases, the J end lost 7 bases, and 9 bases lay between the germline ends. This receptor was identified in a human donor who was the organ donor for an intestinal transplant. The sequencing here drew on unstimulated CD8+ T cells sorted from spleen or lymph node cells, taken before transplant. This rearrangement joins TRBV7-3 to TRBJ2-3, with TRBD1 as a possible D gene (5 bases). The CDR3 sequence: CASSSQGNTQYF. In nucleotides, the CDR3 is TGTGCCAGCAGCTCGCAGGGAAATACGCAGTATTTT.